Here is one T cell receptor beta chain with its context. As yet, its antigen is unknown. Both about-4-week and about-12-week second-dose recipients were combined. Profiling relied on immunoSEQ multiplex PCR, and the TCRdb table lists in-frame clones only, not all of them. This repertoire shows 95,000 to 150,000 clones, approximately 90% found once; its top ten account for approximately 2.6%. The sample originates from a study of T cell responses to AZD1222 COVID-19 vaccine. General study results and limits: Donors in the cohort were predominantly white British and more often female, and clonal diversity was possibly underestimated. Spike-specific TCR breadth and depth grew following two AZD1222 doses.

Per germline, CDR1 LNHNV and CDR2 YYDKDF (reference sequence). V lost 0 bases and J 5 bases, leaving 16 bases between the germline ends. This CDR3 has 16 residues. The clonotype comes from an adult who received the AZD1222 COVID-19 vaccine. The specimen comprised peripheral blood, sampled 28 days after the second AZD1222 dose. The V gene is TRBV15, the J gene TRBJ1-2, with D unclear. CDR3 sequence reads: CATSRDRVGSRYGYTF. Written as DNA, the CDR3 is TGTGCCACCAGCAGAGATAGGGTTGGGAGTCGGTATGGCTACACCTTC.